This section outlines one TCR beta chain sequence together with its context. Its antigen is still unknown. This record comes from a study of cytomegalovirus exposure and HLA in healthy donors. Study as a whole: Out of approximately 170 million T cells, an earlier analysis found fewer than 140 million unique TCR beta sequences in total. Study outcomes and limitations: HLA alleles showed associations with about 17,000 TCR beta sequences in a later analysis, at a 0.05 false discovery rate.

Per germline, CDR1 SNHLY and CDR2 FYNNEI. V shed 5 bases, J shed 5 bases, and the junction held 2 bases outside the gene matches. The CDR3 consists of 13 residues. Despite likely unrecorded immune exposures, the donors were nominally healthy at the time of sampling. In the PCR, 60 Vbeta and 13 Jbeta primers were used. Data came from immunoSEQ multiplex PCR; TCRdb stores just in-frame clones and leaves some out. The sample contains about 160,000 clones, around four fifths of which appear only once. This clonotype was sampled from a man younger than 45 in good health and CMV-seronegative. Sequenced: PBMCs. The rearrangement joins TRBV2 to TRBJ2-5; 10 nucleotides agree with TRBD1. CDR3 sequence (DNA): TGTGCCAGCAGTAGGGACAGGGGCGAGACCCAGTACTTC. It encodes CASSRDRGETQYF.